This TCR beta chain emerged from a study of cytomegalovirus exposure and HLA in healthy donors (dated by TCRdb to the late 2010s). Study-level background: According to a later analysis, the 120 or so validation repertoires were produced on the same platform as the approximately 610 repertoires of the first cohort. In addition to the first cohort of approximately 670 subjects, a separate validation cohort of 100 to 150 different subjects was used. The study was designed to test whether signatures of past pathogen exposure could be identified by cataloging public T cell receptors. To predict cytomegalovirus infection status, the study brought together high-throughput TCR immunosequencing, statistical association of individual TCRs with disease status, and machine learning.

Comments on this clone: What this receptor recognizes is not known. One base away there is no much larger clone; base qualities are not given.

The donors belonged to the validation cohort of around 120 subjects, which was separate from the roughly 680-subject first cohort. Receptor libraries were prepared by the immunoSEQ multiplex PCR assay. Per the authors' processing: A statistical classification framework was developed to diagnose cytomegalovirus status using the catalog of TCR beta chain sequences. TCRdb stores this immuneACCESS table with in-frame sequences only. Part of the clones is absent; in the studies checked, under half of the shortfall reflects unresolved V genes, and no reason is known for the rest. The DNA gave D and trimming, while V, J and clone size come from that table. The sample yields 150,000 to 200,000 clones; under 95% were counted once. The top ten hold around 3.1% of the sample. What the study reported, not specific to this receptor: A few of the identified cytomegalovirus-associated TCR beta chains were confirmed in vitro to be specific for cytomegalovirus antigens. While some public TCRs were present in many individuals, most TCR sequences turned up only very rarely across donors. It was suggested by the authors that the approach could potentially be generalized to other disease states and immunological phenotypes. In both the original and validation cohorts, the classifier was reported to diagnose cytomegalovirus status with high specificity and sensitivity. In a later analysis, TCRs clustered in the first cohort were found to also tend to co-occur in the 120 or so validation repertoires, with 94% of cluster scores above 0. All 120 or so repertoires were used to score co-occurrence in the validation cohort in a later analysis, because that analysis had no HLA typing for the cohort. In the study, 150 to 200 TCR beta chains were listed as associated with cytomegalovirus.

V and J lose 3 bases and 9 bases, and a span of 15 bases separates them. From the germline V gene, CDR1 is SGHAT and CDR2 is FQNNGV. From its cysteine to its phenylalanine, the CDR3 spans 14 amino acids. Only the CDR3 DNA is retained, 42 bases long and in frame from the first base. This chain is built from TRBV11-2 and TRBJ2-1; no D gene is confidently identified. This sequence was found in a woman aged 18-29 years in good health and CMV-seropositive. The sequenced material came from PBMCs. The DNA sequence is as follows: TGTGCCAGCAGCTTCCCCTTCGAGGCAACTGAGCAGTTCTTC. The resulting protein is CASSFPFEATEQFF.